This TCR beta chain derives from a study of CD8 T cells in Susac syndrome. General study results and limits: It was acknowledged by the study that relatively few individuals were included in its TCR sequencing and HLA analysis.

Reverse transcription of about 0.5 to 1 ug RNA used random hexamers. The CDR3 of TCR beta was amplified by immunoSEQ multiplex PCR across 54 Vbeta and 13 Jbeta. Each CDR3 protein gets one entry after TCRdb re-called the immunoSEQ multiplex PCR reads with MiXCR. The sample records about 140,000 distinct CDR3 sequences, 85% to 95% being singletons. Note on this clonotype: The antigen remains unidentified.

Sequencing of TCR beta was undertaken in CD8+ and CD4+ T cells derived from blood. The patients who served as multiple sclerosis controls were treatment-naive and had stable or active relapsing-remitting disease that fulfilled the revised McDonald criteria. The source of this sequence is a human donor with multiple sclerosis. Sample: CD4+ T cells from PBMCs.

CDR3 DNA sequence: TGCAGTGCGCGACGACAGGGTTGGGTGAACACTGAAGCTTTCTTT. Its protein product is CSARRQGWVNTEAFF. V usage is TRBV20-1 and J usage is TRBJ1-1; 7 positions match TRBD1. CDR3 size: 15 residues. Per the germline V gene, CDR1 is DFQATT and CDR2 is SNEGSKA (reference sequence). Germline trimming cut 6 bases from V and 0 bases from J; bases unmatched to any gene: 10.